Listed below are T cell receptor beta chains from one sample, sequenced in a study of metastatic and nonmetastatic thyroid tumors. TCRdb re-analyzed the PCR reads through MiXCR. The sample comprises about 43,000 clones, 3% to 3.5% of which are singletons, and roughly 9.1% rests with the top ten. The specimen was blood. The source is a female donor with papillary thyroid cancer or a benign thyroid nodule (not recorded which). Some clones in this sample may be carry-over from other donors' samples. The CDR3 runs from the conserved cysteine through the conserved F or W. The order of the fields is V gene, J gene, D gene, CDR3 protein. A D gene is named only where the DNA matches it firmly.

V: TRBV27; J: TRBJ2-1; D: -; CDR3: CASSNSNYNEQFF
V: TRBV15; J: TRBJ2-3; D: -; CDR3: CATSLEDTQYF
V: TRBV6-5; J: TRBJ2-7; D: TRBD2; CDR3: CASSTLAGYEQYF
V: TRBV9; J: TRBJ2-2; D: TRBD2; CDR3: CASSFSGRLNTGELFF
V: TRBV30; J: TRBJ1-4; D: -; CDR3: CAWSGGMTTNEKLFF
V: TRBV6-1; J: TRBJ2-2; D: TRBD1; CDR3: CASIKQGANTGELFF
V: TRBV6-2/TRBV6-3; J: TRBJ2-2; D: TRBD1; CDR3: CASSTLTGPTGELFF
V: TRBV27; J: TRBJ1-5; D: -; CDR3: CASNRDGSNQPQHF
V: TRBV11-2; J: TRBJ1-1; D: -; CDR3: CASSVGQELGFF
V: TRBV2; J: TRBJ1-1; D: -; CDR3: CASSGAGATEAFF
V: TRBV5-1; J: TRBJ2-2; D: -; CDR3: CASSLGLAAGELFF
V: TRBV20-1; J: TRBJ1-1; D: -; CDR3: CSVQKGNTEAFF
V: TRBV7-9; J: TRBJ2-1; D: TRBD2; CDR3: CASIGAAGGHEQFF
V: TRBV4-2; J: TRBJ2-2; D: -; CDR3: CASSRAASGGELFF
V: TRBV19; J: TRBJ2-2; D: TRBD2; CDR3: CASTRERGSTGELFF
V: TRBV20-1; J: TRBJ2-5; D: -; CDR3: CSARGAGEETQYF
V: TRBV6-1; J: TRBJ2-1; D: -; CDR3: CASSEGVSVNEQFF
V: TRBV4-1; J: TRBJ2-7; D: -; CDR3: CASSQEARAGYEQYF
V: TRBV20-1; J: TRBJ2-7; D: -; CDR3: CSVWDSGYEQYF
V: TRBV6-4; J: TRBJ2-2; D: -; CDR3: CASSRDLANTGELFF
V: TRBV11-2; J: TRBJ1-2; D: TRBD1; CDR3: CASSLVADRNYGYTF
V: TRBV2; J: TRBJ2-7; D: -; CDR3: CASSEARGDYEQYF
V: TRBV6-1; J: TRBJ1-1; D: -; CDR3: CASSPTQTEAFF
V: TRBV6-2/TRBV6-3; J: TRBJ1-2; D: -; CDR3: CASSYGYTF
V: TRBV28; J: TRBJ1-3; D: -; CDR3: CASSSRVWGNTIYF
V: TRBV29-1; J: TRBJ2-3; D: TRBD2; CDR3: CSVSPGLAGGADTQYF
V: TRBV27; J: TRBJ2-1; D: -; CDR3: CATRERPTYNEQFF
V: TRBV15; J: TRBJ1-2; D: -; CDR3: CATSRGGGSRLNYGYTF
V: TRBV6-1; J: TRBJ2-5; D: TRBD2; CDR3: CASSRTSGSSETQYF
V: TRBV7-9; J: TRBJ1-4; D: -; CDR3: CASMGDGGNEKLFF
V: TRBV20-1; J: TRBJ1-4; D: -; CDR3: CSARRGDEKLFF
V: TRBV12-3/TRBV12-4; J: TRBJ1-1; D: -; CDR3: CASTLGGREAFF
V: TRBV19; J: TRBJ1-5; D: -; CDR3: CASEAGDHNQPQHF
V: TRBV7-6; J: TRBJ2-1; D: -; CDR3: CASSVPGSYNEQFF
V: TRBV12-3/TRBV12-4; J: TRBJ2-7; D: TRBD2; CDR3: CASSLSGSNVFYEQYF
V: TRBV27; J: TRBJ2-3; D: TRBD2; CDR3: CASNPRLAGITDTQYF
V: TRBV11-2; J: TRBJ2-7; D: -; CDR3: CASSSNTGSYEQYF
V: TRBV30; J: TRBJ2-3; D: TRBD2; CDR3: CALSRLAEDTDTQYF
V: TRBV6-2/TRBV6-3; J: TRBJ2-7; D: -; CDR3: CASSYVHSSYEQYF
V: TRBV12-3/TRBV12-4; J: TRBJ2-7; D: -; CDR3: CASSRSTGTLGEQYF
V: TRBV7-9; J: TRBJ2-7; D: -; CDR3: CASSLVGGSSYEQYF
V: TRBV7-8; J: TRBJ2-2; D: -; CDR3: CASSPGGEGLEQYFGPGTGELFF
V: TRBV27; J: TRBJ2-2; D: -; CDR3: CASSFWISGGNTGELFF
V: TRBV6-2/TRBV6-3; J: TRBJ1-2; D: TRBD1; CDR3: CASSLGGGGYTF
V: TRBV25-1; J: TRBJ1-2; D: -; CDR3: CASRQGGGYTF
V: TRBV20-1; J: TRBJ1-4; D: -; CDR3: CSARGQTNNEKLFF
V: TRBV10-3; J: TRBJ1-6; D: TRBD1; CDR3: CAISDRQGLNSPLHF
V: TRBV19; J: TRBJ2-2; D: -; CDR3: CASMAGLGIGELFF
V: TRBV12-3/TRBV12-4; J: TRBJ1-3; D: -; CDR3: CASSPGHPGNTIYF